Listed below are T cell receptor beta chains from one sample, sequenced in a study of shared clonotypes between healthy human individuals. Assay: immunoSEQ multiplex PCR; the TCRdb copy retains only in-frame clones and omits some. The sample includes about 980,000 clones, 60% to 85% seen only once; the top ten take about 1.5%. Specimen: memory CD4+ T cells sorted from blood. Every receptor here comes from a man aged 18 to 30 in good health. The CDR3 runs from the conserved cysteine through the conserved F or W. The D gene is left open where the match is weak. Expanded clones are given a class, and other clones once, few, many or no size at all.

J: TRBJ2-2; D: TRBD1; V: TRBV6-1; size: NA; DNA: TGTGCCAGCAGTGAAGCGGACAGGGTCGGGGCCGGGGAGCTGTTTTTT; CDR3: CASSEADRVGAGELFF
J: TRBJ1-1; D: NA; V: TRBV9; size: NA; DNA: TGTGCCAGCAGCGTATACGGAGGGACGACTGAAGCTTTCTTT; CDR3: CASSVYGGTTEAFF
J: TRBJ2-2; D: NA; V: TRBV9; size: NA; DNA: TGTGCCAGCAGCGTAGCATTGGTAACCGGGGAGCTGTTTTTT; CDR3: CASSVALVTGELFF
J: TRBJ2-1; D: TRBD2; V: TRBV4-2; size: once; DNA: TGTGCCAGCAGCCAAGATCGTGGGGGAGCGGGAGGGCCAGGGCAAGAGCAGTTCTTC; CDR3: CASSQDRGGAGGPGQEQFF
J: TRBJ2-7; D: NA; V: TRBV6-5; size: many; DNA: TGTGCCAGCAGCCCCAACCGACTTACGGACTACGAGCAGTACTTC; CDR3: CASSPNRLTDYEQYF
J: TRBJ1-3; D: TRBD1; V: TRBV5-1; size: NA; DNA: TGCGCCAGCAGCTTGGCCGTATCGTCTGGGACAGGGGGCTCTGGAAACACCATATATTTT; CDR3: CASSLAVSSGTGGSGNTIYF
J: TRBJ2-3; D: TRBD2; V: TRBV11-3; size: NA; DNA: TGTGCCAGCAGCTTGCGGGAGGAAGGAGATACGCAGTATTTT; CDR3: CASSLREEGDTQYF
J: TRBJ2-3; D: NA; V: TRBV5-1; size: NA; DNA: TGCGCCAGCAGCTTGGGGCAGAGTCTGGGGGATACGCAGTATTTT; CDR3: CASSLGQSLGDTQYF
J: TRBJ1-6; D: NA; V: TRBV28; size: NA; DNA: TGTGCCAGCGGAGAGGGACGGTATAATTCACCCCTCCACTTT; CDR3: CASGEGRYNSPLHF
J: TRBJ2-1; D: NA; V: TRBV18; size: NA; DNA: TGTGCCAGCTCACCAACACGCAATGAGCAGTTCTTC; CDR3: CASSPTRNEQFF
J: TRBJ2-2; D: NA; V: TRBV30; size: NA; DNA: TGTGCCCGCGCCGGCAGTTGGGGGAACACCGGGGAGCTGTTTTTT; CDR3: CARAGSWGNTGELFF
J: TRBJ1-2; D: NA; V: TRBV19; size: NA; DNA: TGTGCCAGTAGACACCTTCGGGCAAGAGGCTACACCTTC; CDR3: CASRHLRARGYTF
J: TRBJ2-7; D: NA; V: TRBV10-3; size: NA; DNA: TGTGCCATCAGTGAGGGGGGGAGATCCTACGAGCAGTACTTC; CDR3: CAISEGGRSYEQYF
J: TRBJ1-1; D: TRBD1; V: TRBV7-9; size: NA; DNA: TGTGCCAGCAGCTTTGGCAGGGGGCGGATCACTGAAGCTTTCTTT; CDR3: CASSFGRGRITEAFF
J: TRBJ2-3; D: NA; V: TRBV18; size: NA; DNA: TGTGCCAGCTCACCACCGGTGGGCTCCAGCACAGATACGCAGTATTTT; CDR3: CASSPPVGSSTDTQYF